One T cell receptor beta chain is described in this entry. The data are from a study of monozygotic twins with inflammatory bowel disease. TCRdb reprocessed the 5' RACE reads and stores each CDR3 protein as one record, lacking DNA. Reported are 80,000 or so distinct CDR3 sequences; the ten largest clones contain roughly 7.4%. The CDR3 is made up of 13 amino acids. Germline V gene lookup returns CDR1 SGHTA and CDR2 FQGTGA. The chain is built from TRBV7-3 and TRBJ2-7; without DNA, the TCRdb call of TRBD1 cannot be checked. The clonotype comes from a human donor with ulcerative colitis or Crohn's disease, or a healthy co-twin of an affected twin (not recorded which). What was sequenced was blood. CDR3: CASSPSGGVEQYF.